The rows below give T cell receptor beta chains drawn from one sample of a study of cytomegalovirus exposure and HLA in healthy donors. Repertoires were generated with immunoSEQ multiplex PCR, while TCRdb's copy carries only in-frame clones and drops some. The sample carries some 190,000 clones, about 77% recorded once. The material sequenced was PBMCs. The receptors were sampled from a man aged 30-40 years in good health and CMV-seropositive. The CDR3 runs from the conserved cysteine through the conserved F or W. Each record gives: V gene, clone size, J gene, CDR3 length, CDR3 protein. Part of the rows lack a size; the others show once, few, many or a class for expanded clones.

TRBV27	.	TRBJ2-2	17	CASSPRRPHANTGELFF
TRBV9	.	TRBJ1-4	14	CASSVSGAGEKLFF
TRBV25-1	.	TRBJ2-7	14	CASSTSGQTYEQYF
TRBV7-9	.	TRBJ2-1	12	CASSVSYNEQFF
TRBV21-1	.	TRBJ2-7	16	CASSKGGAGGPREQYF
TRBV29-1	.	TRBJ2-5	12	CSVTGGGETQYF
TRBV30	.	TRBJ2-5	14	CAWSLGGGKETQYF
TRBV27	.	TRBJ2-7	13	CASSGDSSYEQYF
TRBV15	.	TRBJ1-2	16	CATSREPGPRRDGYTF
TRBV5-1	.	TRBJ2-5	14	CASSLSGVQETQYF
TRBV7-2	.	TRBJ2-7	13	CASSSRGTYEQYF
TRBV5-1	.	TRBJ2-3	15	CASSFAEPSTDTQYF
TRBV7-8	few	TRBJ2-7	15	CASSLADRMGYEQYF
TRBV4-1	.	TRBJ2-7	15	CASSQDDLVNYEQYF
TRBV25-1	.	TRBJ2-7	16	CASSHAGQVNAYEQYF
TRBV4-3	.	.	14	CASSQARSSYEQYF
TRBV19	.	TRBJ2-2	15	CASSTDTWNTGELFF
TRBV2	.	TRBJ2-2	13	CASSRQGAGELFF
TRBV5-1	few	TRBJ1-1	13	CASSSDINTEAFF
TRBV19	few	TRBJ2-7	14	CASSALAGGYEQYF
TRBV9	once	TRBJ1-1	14	CASSVGATNTEAFF
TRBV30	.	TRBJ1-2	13	CAFISGLHYGYTF
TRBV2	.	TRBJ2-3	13	CASTDRVADTQYF
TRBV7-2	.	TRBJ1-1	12	CASSSSNTEAFF
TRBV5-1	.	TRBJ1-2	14	CASSFADRDSGYTF
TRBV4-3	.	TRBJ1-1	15	CASSQEGRLNTEAFF
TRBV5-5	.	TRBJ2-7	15	CASTLGSSFSYEQYF
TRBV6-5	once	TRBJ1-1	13	CASGTGGADVAFF
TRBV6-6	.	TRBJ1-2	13	CASSGTENYGYTF
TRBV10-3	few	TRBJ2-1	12	CAISAEGDEQFF
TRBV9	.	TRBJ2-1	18	CASSDTGTSGFIYNEQFF
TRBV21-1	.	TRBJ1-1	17	CASSIGGRRVSNTEAFF
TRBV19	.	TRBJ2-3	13	CASNTGYTDTQYF
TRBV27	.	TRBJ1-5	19	CASSLRAGTGGASGQPQHF
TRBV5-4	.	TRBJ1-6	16	CASSREGAGQHSPLHF
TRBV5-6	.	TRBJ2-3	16	CASRFLAGVSTDTQYF
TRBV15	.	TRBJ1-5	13	CATSRGAGKPQHF
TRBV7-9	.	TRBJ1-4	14	CASSLNRGQEKLFF
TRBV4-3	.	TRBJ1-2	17	CANSQDRGTGPYYGYTF
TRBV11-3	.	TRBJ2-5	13	CASSMTFQETQYF
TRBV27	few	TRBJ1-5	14	CASSSGGAGQPQHF
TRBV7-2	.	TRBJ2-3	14	CATKGALSTDTQYF
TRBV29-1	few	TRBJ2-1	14	CSVASGTRGNEQFF
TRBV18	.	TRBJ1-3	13	CAELESSGNTIYF
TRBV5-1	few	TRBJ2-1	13	CASSTQGYNEQFF
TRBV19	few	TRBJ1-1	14	CASSISWPNTEAFF
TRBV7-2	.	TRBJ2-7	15	CASSPLAGGTYEQYF
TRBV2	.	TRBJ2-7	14	CASRRDSSSYEQYF